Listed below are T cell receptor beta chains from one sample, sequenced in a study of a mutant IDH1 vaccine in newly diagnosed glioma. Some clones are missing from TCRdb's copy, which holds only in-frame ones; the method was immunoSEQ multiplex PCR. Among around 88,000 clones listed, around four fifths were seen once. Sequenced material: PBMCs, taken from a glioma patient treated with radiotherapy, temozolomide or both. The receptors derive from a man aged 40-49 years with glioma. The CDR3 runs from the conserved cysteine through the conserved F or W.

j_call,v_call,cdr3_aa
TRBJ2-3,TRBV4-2,CASSQDRGGSTDTQYF
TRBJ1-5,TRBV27,CASSQGATQPQHF
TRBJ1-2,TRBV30,CAWRGTGVYGYTF
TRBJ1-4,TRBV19,CATSVEYDEKLFF
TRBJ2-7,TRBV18,CASSLGQGGAYEQYF
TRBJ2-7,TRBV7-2,CASSLSPYEQYF
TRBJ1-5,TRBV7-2,CASSLAGKSNQPQHF
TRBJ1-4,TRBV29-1,CSVEGSAGQKLFF
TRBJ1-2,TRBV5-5,CASSQIEAVSYGYTF
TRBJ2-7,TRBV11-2,CASSLIRNYEQYF
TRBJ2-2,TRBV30,CAWRTGDNTGELFF
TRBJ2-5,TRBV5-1,CASSPRESFVEETQYF
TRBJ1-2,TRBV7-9,CASSLGRDRGFNYGYTF
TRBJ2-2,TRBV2,CARRDRGGTGELFF
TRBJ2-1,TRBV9,CASSTSLGLADNEQFF
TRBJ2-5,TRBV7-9,CASSPRDGVPYF
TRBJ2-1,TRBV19,CASSIDYRGYEQFF
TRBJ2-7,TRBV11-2,CASSPRTGGGLPYEQYF
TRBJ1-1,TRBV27,CASSLAGLGMNTEAFF
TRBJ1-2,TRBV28,CASNIMGSGYTF
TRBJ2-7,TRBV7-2,CASSSKAGWTYEQYF
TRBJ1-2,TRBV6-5,CASSSPGSFYGYTF
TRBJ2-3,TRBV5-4,CASSFAGVEADTQYF
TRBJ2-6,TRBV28,CASSLPLGDPGANVLTF
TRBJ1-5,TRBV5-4,CASSLSGGNQPQHF
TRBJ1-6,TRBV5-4,CASSSRFRRSDNSPLHF
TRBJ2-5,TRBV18,CASSPFQGQKTIRDF
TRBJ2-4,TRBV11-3,CASSLDRGGIQYF
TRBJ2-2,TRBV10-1,CASSTPLWGRTGELFF
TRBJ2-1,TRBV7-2,CASIFGTRFGDEQFF
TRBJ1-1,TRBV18,CASSPPGGANTEAFF
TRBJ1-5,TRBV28,CASSLGQGDQPQHF
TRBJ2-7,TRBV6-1,CASSELGDVYEQYF
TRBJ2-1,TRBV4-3,CASSQDMGSEQFF
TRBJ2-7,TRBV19,CASSTGILAGGRPYEQYF
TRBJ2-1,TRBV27,CATLSMRDNEQFF
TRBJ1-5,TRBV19,CASSIALQPQHF
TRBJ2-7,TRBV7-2,CASSLDRTYEQYF
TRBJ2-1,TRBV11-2,CASSFGDGGTYNEQFF
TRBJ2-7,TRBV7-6,CASSLVSGASGSYEQYF
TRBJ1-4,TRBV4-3,CASSQGSRGRGEKLFF
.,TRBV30,CAWSVTGGAFEQYF
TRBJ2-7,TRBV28,CASSFPPGPGGLEQYF
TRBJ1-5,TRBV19,CASSIIRGGNQPQHF
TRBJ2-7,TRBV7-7,CASSSGQGLPYEQYF
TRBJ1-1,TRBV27,CASSPRTGLAFF
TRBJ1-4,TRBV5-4,CASSFKGGDEKLFF
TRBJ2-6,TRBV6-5,CASSFLRSGANVLTF
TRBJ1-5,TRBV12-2,CASRTPDSPENSNQPQHF
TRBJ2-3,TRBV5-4,CASSRSSRDTQYF
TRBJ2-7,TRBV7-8,CASSSRVGLEQYF
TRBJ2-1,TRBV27,CASRPGAGAPPYNEQFF
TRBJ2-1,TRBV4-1,CASSQDYYNEQFF
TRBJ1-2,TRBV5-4,CASSSQTQELLYGYTF
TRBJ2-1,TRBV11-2,CASSRAGPLGNEQFF
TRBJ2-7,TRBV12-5,CASGLVLGQAYEQYF
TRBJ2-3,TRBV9,CASSVSGGDTDTQYF
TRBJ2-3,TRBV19,CASSIRTNTDTQYF
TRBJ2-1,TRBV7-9,CASSTGTGAYNEQFF